This TCR beta chain came from a study of blood T cell repertoires in COVID-19. Clones were sequenced by immunoSEQ multiplex PCR, and TCRdb holds only the in-frame ones, with some missing. The table lists about 260,000 clones, approximately 90% of them singletons. Germline values: CDR1 LGHDT, CDR2 YNNKEL (reference sequence). The V gene lost 4 bases and the J gene lost 0 bases, with 13 bases spanning the gap. The CDR3 contains 16 residues. This sequence joins TRBV3-1 (or the pseudogene TRBV3-2) and TRBJ2-1, with D perhaps TRBD1 (5 bases). This TCR was recovered from a man aged 55 to 70 who had recovered from COVID-19. The source material was peripheral blood. The CDR3 nucleotides are TGTGCCAGCAGCCTTACCCGACAGTCCTCCTACAATGAGCAGTTCTTC. Protein product: CASSLTRQSSYNEQFF.